A single sample gave rise to the 2 T cell receptor beta chains below, sequenced in a study of radiotherapy plus CTLA-4 blockade in lung cancer (dated by TCRdb to between 2018 and 2020). The receptor library was made with the immunoSEQ multiplex PCR assay. The immuneACCESS repertoire file appears here via TCRdb, limited to in-frame rearrangements. These files lack a portion of the clones; in checked studies, under half of the deficit traces to unresolved V genes, and the cause of the others is not known. The sample profile shows some 73,000 clones; roughly 79% of them were found once. The ten top clones hold about 20% of the sample. The material was peripheral blood, obtained from a patient treated with radiotherapy plus ipilimumab. All receptors come from a human donor with non-small cell lung cancer whose response to radiotherapy plus ipilimumab could not be evaluated. Some clones in this sample may be carry-over from other donors' samples.

This chain connects TRBV9 to TRBJ1-3; no reliable D call. There are 15 residues in the CDR3. V was pared by 0 bases and J by 0 bases, with 7 bases between. Germline-derived CDR1 and CDR2 are SGDLS and YYNGEE. CDR3 sequence (DNA): TGTGCCAGCAGCGTAGGTCATTCCTCTGGAAACACCATATATTTT. Its translation: CASSVGHSSGNTIYF.

V and J are TRBV5-1 and TRBJ1-1; the D gene is possibly TRBD1 (5 bases). Germline V gene lookup returns CDR1 SGHRS and CDR2 YFSETQ. The CDR3 runs to 14 residues. Trimming shortened V by 4 bases and J by 3 bases, and 13 bases separated the two germline ends. Here the CDR3 reads CASSIQGGDTEAFF. The CDR3 DNA is TGCGCCAGCAGCATCCAGGGAGGCGACACTGAAGCTTTCTTT. Full variable domain (remainder filled in from reference TRBV5-1 and TRBJ1-1): KAGVTQTPRYLIKTRGQQVTLSCSPISGHRSVSWYQQTPGQGLQFLFEYFSETQRNKGNFPGRFSGRQFSNSRSEMNVSTLELGDSALYLCASSIQGGDTEAFFGQGTRLTVV.